This T cell receptor (beta chain) was captured in a study of blood T cell repertoires in COVID-19. At the level of the study: The United States, Italy and Spain were the sources of the acute and convalescent COVID-19 samples.

The method was immunoSEQ multiplex PCR; TCRdb's version includes in-frame clones alone and lacks a portion of them. The sample yields about 23,000 clones, around 94% seen once. The CDR3 length is 14 residues. V was shortened by 2 bases and J by 8 bases, with 12 bases between the two germline ends. Germline V gene sequence: CDR1 SEHNR, CDR2 FQNEAQ (reference sequence). The chain links TRBV7-9 to TRBJ1-4; no definite D call. This clonotype was obtained from a woman in her forties or fifties with active COVID-19. Sequencing was performed on peripheral blood. For the CDR3, the DNA is TGTGCCAGCAGCTTAAACGGGTTAAACGAAAAACTGTTTTTT. Translation gives CASSLNGLNEKLFF.